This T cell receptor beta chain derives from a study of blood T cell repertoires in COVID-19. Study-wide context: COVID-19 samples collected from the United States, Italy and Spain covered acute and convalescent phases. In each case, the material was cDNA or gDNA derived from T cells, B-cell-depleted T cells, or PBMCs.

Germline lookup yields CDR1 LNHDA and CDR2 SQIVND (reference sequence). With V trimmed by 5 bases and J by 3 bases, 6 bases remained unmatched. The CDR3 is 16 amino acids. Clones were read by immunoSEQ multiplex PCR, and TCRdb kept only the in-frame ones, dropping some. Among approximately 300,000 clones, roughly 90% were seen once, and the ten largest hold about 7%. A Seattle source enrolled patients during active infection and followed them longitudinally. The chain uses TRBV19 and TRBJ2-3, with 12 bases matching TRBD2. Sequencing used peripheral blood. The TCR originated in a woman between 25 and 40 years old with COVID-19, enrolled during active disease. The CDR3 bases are TGTGCCAGTAGTTTGACTAGCGGGGGAAGGACAGATACGCAGTATTTT. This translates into CASSLTSGGRTDTQYF.